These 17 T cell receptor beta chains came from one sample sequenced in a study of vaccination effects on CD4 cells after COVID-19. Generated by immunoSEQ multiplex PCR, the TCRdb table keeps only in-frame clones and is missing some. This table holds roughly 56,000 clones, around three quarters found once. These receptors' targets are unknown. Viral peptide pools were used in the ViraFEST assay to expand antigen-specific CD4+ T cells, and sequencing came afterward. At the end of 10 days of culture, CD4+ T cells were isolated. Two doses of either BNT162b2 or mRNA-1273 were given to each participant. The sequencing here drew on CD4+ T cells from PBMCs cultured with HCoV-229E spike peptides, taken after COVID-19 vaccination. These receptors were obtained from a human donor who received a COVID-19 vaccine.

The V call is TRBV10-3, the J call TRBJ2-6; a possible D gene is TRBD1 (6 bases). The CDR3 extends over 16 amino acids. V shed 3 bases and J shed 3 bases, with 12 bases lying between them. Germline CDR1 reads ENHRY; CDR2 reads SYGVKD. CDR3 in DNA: TGTGCCATCAGTGATACAGGGTCGGGTGGGGCCAACGTCCTGACTTTC. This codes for CAISDTGSGGANVLTF.

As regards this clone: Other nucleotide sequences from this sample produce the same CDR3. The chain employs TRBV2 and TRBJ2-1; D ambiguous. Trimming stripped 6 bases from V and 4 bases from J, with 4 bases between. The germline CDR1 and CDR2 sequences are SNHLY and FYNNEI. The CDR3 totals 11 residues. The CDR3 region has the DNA TGTGCCAGCAGCGTATACAATGAGCAGTTCTTC. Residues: CASSVYNEQFF. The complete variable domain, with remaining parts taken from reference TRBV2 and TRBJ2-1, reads EPEVTQTPSHQVTQMGQEVILRCVPISNHLYFYWYRQILGQKVEFLVSFYNNEISEKSEIFDDQFSVERPDGSNFTLKIRSTKLEDSAMYFCASSVYNEQFFGPGTRLTVL.

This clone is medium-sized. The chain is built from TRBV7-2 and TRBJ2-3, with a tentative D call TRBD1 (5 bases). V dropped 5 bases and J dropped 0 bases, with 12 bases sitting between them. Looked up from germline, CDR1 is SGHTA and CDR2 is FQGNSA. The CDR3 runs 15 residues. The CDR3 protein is CASSDSYLSTDTQYF. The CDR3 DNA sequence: TGTGCCAGCAGCGACAGCTACCTTAGCACAGATACGCAGTATTTT. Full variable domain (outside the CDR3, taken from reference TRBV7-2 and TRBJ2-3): GAGVSQSPSNKVTEKGKDVELRCDPISGHTALYWYRQSLGQGLEFLIYFQGNSAPDKSGLPSDRFSAERTGGSVSTLTIQRTQQEDSAVYLCASSDSYLSTDTQYFGPGTRLTVL.

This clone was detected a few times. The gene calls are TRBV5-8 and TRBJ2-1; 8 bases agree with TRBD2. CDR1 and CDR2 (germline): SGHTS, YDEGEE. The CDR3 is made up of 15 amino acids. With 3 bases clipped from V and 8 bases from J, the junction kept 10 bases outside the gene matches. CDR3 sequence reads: CASSSRGRSVDEQFF. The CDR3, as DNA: TGTGCCAGCAGCTCCCGCGGGAGGTCGGTCGATGAGCAGTTCTTC.

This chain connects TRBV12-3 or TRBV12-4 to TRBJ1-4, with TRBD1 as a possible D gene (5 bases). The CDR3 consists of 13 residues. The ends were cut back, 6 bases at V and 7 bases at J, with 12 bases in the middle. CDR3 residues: CASRFQGGEKLFF. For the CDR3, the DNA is TGTGCCAGCAGATTCCAGGGTGGTGAAAAACTGTTTTTT.

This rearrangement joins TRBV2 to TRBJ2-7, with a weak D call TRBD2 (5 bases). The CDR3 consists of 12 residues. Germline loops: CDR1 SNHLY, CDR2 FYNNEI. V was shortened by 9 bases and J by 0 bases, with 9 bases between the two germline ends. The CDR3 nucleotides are TGTGCCAGGGGGAGAGACTCCTACGAGCAGTACGTC. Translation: CARGRDSYEQYV.

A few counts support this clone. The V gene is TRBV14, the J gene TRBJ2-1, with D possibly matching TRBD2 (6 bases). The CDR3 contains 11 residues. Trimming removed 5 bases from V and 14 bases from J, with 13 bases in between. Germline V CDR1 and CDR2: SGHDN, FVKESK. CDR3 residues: CASSSGTLEFF. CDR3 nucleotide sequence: TGTGCCAGCAGCTCCGGGACTCTGGAGTTCTTC.

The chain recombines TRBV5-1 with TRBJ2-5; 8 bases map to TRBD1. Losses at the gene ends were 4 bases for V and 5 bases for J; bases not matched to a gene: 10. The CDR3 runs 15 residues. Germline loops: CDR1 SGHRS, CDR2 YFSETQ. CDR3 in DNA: TGCGCCAGCAGCCTCGGCGACAGGGGCACGGAGACCCAGTACTTC. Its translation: CASSLGDRGTETQYF.

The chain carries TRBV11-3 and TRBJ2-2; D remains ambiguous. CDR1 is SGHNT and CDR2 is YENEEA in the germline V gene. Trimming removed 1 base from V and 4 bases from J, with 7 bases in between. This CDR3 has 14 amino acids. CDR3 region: CASSLGRPTGELFF. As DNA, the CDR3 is TGTGCCAGCAGCTTAGGCCGACCCACCGGGGAGCTGTTTTTT. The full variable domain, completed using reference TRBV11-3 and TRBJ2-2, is EAGVVQSPRYKIIEKKQPVAFWCNPISGHNTLYWYLQNLGQGPELLIRYENEEAVDDSQLPKDRFSAERLKGVDSTLKIQPAELGDSAVYLCASSLGRPTGELFFGEGSRLTVL.

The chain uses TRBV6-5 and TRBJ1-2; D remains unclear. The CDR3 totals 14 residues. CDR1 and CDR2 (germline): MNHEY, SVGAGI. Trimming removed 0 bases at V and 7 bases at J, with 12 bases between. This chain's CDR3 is CASSYSNSATGYTF. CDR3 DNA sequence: TGTGCCAGCAGTTACTCGAATTCCGCAACTGGCTACACCTTC.

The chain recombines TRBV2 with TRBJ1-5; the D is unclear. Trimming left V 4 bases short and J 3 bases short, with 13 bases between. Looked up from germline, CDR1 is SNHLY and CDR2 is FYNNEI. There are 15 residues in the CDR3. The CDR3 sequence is CASSVPGQLNQPQHF. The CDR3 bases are TGTGCCAGCAGTGTCCCTGGGCAGCTCAATCAGCCCCAGCATTTT.

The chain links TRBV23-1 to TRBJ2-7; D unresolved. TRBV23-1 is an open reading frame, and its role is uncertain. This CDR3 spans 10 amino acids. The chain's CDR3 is CARDRSRSLV. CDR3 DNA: TGCGCTAGAGACCGGAGCCGGAGCCTCGTC.

DNA for the CDR3: TGTGCCAGCAGTTCAGGACAGGCGCTTCAAGAGACCCAGTACTTC. Translation gives CASSSGQALQETQYF. This rearrangement joins TRBV28 to TRBJ2-5, with 7 bases matching TRBD1. From germline, CDR1 is MDHEN and CDR2 SYDVKM. The CDR3 is made up of 15 amino acids. V was clipped by 4 bases and J by 2 bases; unmatched bases: 7. The whole variable domain, filled in from reference TRBV28 and TRBJ2-5, reads DVKVTQSSRYLVKRTGEKVFLECVQDMDHENMFWYRQDPGLGLRLIYFSYDVKMKEKGDIPEGYSVSREKKERFSLILESASTNQTSMYLCASSSGQALQETQYFGPGTRLLVL.

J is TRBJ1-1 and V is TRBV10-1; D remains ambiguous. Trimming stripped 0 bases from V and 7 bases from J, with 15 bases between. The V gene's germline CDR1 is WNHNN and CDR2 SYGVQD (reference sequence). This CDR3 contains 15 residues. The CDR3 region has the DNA TGCGCCAGCAGTGAGTCCAAATTTTGGGGAGATGAAGCTTTCTTT. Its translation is CASSESKFWGDEAFF.

CDR3 sequence: CASSDGTGAFRRTEAFF. CDR3 DNA: TGTGCCAGCAGCGACGGGACAGGGGCCTTCCGGAGGACTGAAGCTTTCTTT. V gene TRBV14 combines with J gene TRBJ1-1; 10 bases line up with TRBD1. The V and J ends lost 5 bases and 5 bases, in that order; junction bases with no gene match: 14. This CDR3 contains 17 residues. The germline CDR1 and CDR2 sequences are SGHDN and FVKESK. Full variable domain (missing parts from reference TRBV14 and TRBJ1-1): EAGVTQFPSHSVIEKGQTVTLRCDPISGHDNLYWYRRVMGKEIKFLLHFVKESKQDESGMPNNRFLAERTGGTYSTLKVQPAELEDSGVYFCASSDGTGAFRRTEAFFGQGTRLTVV.

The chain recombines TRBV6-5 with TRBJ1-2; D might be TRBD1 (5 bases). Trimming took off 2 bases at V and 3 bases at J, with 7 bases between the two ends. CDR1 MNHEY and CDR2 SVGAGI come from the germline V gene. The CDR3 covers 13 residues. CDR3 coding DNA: TGTGCCAGCAGTTACAAGGGGCACTATGGCTACACCTTC. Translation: CASSYKGHYGYTF.

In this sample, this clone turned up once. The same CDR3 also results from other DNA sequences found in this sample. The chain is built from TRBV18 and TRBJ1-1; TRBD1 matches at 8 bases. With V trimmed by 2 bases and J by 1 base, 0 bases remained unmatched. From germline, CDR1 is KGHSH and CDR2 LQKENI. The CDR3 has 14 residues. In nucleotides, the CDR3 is TGTGCCAGCTCACCAGGACAGGGGAACACTGAAGCTTTCTTT. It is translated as CASSPGQGNTEAFF.